This TCR beta chain was captured in a study of CD8 T cells in ankylosing spondylitis. CDR1 is SGHRS, CDR2 YFSETQ, per germline. With V trimmed by 4 bases and J by 4 bases, 6 bases remained unmatched. The CDR3 runs 15 residues. For TCR beta, libraries came from quantitative 5'-RACE with molecular barcodes. TCRdb processed the 5' RACE reads anew with MiXCR; each CDR3 protein has one entry. The table lists some 140,000 distinct CDR3 sequences, 17% of them singletons. Worth noting for this clonotype: Its antigen is unidentified.

Study findings and constraints: A TCR beta motif of 7 to 9 highly homologous variants seemed to mark ankylosing spondylitis blood. According to the report, clones linked to the disease were significantly enriched in matched synovial fluid samples taken from ankylosing spondylitis patients.

This clonotype originated in a male donor with ankylosing spondylitis. The rearrangement uses TRBV5-1 and TRBJ1-2; TRBD1 matches 11 bases. The sequencing input was blood, either unsorted or a sorted T cell fraction (not recorded which). The chain's CDR3 is CASSLRTGGGYGYTF. The CDR3 DNA reads TGCGCCAGCAGCCTGAGGACAGGGGGCGGCTATGGCTACACCTTC.